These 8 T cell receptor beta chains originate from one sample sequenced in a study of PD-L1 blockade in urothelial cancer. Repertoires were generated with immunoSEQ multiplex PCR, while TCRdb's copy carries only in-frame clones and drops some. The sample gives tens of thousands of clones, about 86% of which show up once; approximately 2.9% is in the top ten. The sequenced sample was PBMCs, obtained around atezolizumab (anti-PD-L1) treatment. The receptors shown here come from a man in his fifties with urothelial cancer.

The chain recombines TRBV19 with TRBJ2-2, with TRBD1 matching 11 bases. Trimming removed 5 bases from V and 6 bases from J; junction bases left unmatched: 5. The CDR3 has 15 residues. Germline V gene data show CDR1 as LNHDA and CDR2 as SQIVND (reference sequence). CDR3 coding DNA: TGTGCCAGTAGTGGGAGGACAGGGGGCCCCGGGGAGCTGTTTTTT. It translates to CASSGRTGGPGELFF.

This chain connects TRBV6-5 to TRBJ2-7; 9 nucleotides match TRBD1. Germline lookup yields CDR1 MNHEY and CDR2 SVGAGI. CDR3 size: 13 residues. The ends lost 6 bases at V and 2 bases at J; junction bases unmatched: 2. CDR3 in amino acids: CASRGTGTYEQYF. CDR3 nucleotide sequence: TGTGCCAGCAGAGGGACAGGGACCTACGAGCAGTACTTC.

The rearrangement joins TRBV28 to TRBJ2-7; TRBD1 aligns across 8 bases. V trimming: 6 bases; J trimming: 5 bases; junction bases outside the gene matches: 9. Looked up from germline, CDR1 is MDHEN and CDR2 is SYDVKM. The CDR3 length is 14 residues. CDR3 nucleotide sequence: TGTGCCAGCAGGGCGGGACAGGCGGGCCACGAGCAGTACTTC. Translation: CASRAGQAGHEQYF.

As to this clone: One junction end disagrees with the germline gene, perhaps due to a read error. CDR3 DNA sequence: TGTGCTAGCAGCACCAACAGGGTGGGCGAGCAGTACTTC. This translates into CASSTNRVGEQYF. The chain is built from TRBV7-7 and TRBJ2-7; tentative D call: TRBD1 (6 bases). Looked up from germline, CDR1 is SSHAT and CDR2 is FNYEAQ (reference sequence). This CDR3 is built from 13 residues.

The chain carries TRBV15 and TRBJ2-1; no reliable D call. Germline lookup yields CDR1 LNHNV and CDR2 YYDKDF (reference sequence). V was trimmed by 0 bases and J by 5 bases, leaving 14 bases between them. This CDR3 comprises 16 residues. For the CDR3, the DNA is TGTGCCACCAGCAGAGAGGAGCTCTTTAGAAACAATGAGCAGTTCTTC. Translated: CATSREELFRNNEQFF.

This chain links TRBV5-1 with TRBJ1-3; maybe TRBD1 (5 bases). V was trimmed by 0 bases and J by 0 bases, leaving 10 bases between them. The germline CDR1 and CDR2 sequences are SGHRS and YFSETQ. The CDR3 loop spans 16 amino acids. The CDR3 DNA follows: TGCGCCAGCAGCTTGGGGGACTCACGCTCTGGAAACACCATATATTTT. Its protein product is CASSLGDSRSGNTIYF.

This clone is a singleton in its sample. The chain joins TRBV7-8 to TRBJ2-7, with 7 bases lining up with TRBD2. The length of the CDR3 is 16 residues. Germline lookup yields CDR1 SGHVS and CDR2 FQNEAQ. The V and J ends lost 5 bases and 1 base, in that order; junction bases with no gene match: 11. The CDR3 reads CASSRPGLTGSYEQYF. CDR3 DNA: TGTGCCAGCAGCCGACCGGGACTAACGGGTTCCTACGAGCAGTACTTC.

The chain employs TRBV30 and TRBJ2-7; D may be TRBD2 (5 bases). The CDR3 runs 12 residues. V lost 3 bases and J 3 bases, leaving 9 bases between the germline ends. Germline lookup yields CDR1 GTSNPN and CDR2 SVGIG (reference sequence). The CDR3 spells CAWSAGLYEQYF. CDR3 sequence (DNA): TGTGCCTGGAGCGCCGGACTCTACGAGCAGTACTTC.